The source of this TCR beta chain is a study of post-analysis software for immune sequencing data. Study results and limitations: F measure clustering grouped samples strongly by preparation batch. Compared against controls, patients with multiple sclerosis displayed significantly lower normalized Chao1 diversity. When patients were compared with controls, about 5 TRBV segments were more frequent, TRBV5-6, TRBV5-1 and TRBV20-1 among them.

This clonotype was picked up many times. Its antigen is unidentified. Germline V CDR1 and CDR2: MGHRA, YSYEKL. The CDR3 length is 17 residues. Between the trimmed V and J ends, which lost 1 base and 0 bases, there was a span of 16 bases. Incorporated into the TCR beta cDNA libraries were unique molecular identifiers, which served to reduce PCR and sequencing biases. TCRdb fed the PCR reads into MiXCR, producing one record per CDR3 protein. Counted here are 380,000 or so distinct CDR3 sequences, about a third occurring once; the ten biggest clones make up 13%. The sample comprised blood. The clonotype originates from a girl aged 10-17 years with multiple sclerosis. This chain uses TRBV4-1 with TRBJ2-7; maybe TRBD1 (5 bases). The CDR3 DNA is TGCGCCAGCAGCCAAGCTTCAATGACAGCTCTCTCCTACGAGCAGTACTTC. Its protein product is CASSQASMTALSYEQYF.